This entry concerns a single TCR beta chain. Its antigen is unidentified. The treatment was: 19 received Ad26.COV2.S at low or high dose, single or two shots; several received placebo; per-sample allocation not given. Day 63 following the first vaccine or placebo injection was when the samples were taken. The administered vaccine (an Ad26 vector) expressed Wuhan-strain SARS-CoV-2 spike. This entry comes from a study of Ad26.COV2.S vaccination and SARS-CoV-2 variants. Repertoires were generated with immunoSEQ multiplex PCR, while TCRdb's copy carries only in-frame clones and drops some. The sample has around 450,000 clones; about nine tenths are singletons. Study-wide points: There was a possibility that the TCR breadth and depth analyses underestimated total T cell responses. Similar non-spike TCR breadth was observed in recipients of vaccine and of placebo. Substantial post-vaccination breadth of spike-specific CD8+ and CD4+ T cell responses was reported.

There are 13 residues in the CDR3. The V end was cut by 3 bases, the J end by 4 bases, with 9 bases between. In germline, CDR1 is MGHDK, CDR2 SYGVNS. This specimen was peripheral blood, taken in a trial of Ad26.COV2.S vaccine versus placebo. This clonotype was obtained from a person between 18 and 65 years old who received the Ad26.COV2.S COVID-19 vaccine or a placebo. The chain uses TRBV25-1 and TRBJ1-2; D is unresolved. The CDR3 protein is CASSDLQTYGYTF. CDR3 coding DNA: TGTGCCAGCAGTGACCTCCAGACCTATGGCTACACCTTC.